This T cell receptor (beta chain) is drawn from a study of blood T cells in healthy people across ages (dated by TCRdb to the mid-2010s). Study-level background: In model experiments, template switching captured about one uniquely barcoded TCR beta cDNA molecule for every two T cells. Using deep sequencing normalized with unique cDNA molecular identifiers, the study measured how TCR beta repertoire diversity changes with age. The donors were divided into four age groups: young (average around 17 years), middle-aged (about 41), aged (approximately 62) and long-lived (around 87). For two donors (one aged 18 to 29 and one aged 80 or older), the study analyzed two additional independent replicas of 1 million unique cDNA reads from the same blood draw. The paper as a whole reports these results and caveats: Compared with the aged group, the long-lived group had more naive CD4+ T cells, fewer expanded clones and increased TCR diversity, suggesting age selection. As age increased, observed TCR beta diversity per million T cells dropped in a roughly linear way, and a significant reduction was already evident by age 40. Estimates of total diversity from one million sequenced T cells were regarded as lower bounds and underestimates. The percentage of naive T cells measured by flow cytometry correlated strongly with observed TCR beta diversity. Because donor CMV infection status was unknown, age-related changes in expanded clonotypes were potentially confounded. Conclusive comparison of naive and antigen-experienced compartments was prevented by the profiling of bulk unsorted PBMCs.

The library was prepared using 5' RACE. TCRdb shows the sequencer as Illumina HiSeq 2500. The second PCR ran for about 6 to 11 cycles and used a J-beta primer mix along with a sample-barcoded 5' primer. A unique molecular identifier was introduced onto each TCR beta cDNA molecule by a template-switch 5' adaptor carrying 12 random nucleotides. Each sample yielded at least 3 million CDR3-containing paired-end reads. First-strand cDNA was synthesized from all RNA with the Mint cDNA synthesis kit, primed by a TRBC-specific oligonucleotide. All cDNA was treated with uracil-DNA glycosylase and then went through a first 18-cycle PCR with the universal primers M1SS and BC2_uni_R. Processing in the source paper ran as follows. Each sample was normalized by randomly selecting 1 million high-quality reads, each carrying a distinct molecular identifier. Instead of being binned into consensus sequences, reads with shared molecular identifiers were discarded. MiTCR, run with a Q25 quality threshold and the strictest error-elimination algorithm, handled CDR3 identification, clonotype clustering and error correction. Lower-bound total TCR beta diversity was estimated with a nonparametric unseen species model using Euler transformation. TCRdb reanalyzed the raw reads on its own, using fastp at Q25 for trimming and MiXCR for clone calling, and kept in-frame beta chains. Here each entry gathers all rows of one CDR3 protein and keeps the most common genes and DNA. For this entry, the V and J calls and clone size follow TCRdb and not the study's own pipeline. The sample profile shows about 760,000 distinct CDR3 sequences; 20% to 25% of them were found once. The top ten clones comprise roughly 9% of the sample.

The donors were 40 or so Caucasian individuals from Russia, aged roughly 6 to 90 years, who were systemically healthy. Approximately 9.3 milliliters of peripheral blood were collected from each donor into EDTA-treated Vacutainer tubes. Ficoll-Paque density-gradient centrifugation was used to isolate PBMCs, with at least 7 million obtained per sample. Total RNA, at least 5.5 micrograms per sample, was extracted from PBMCs with Trizol reagent. For every donor, flow cytometry on a PBMC aliquot measured the percentage of naive CD45RAhigh/CD27high T cells. Concerning this clonotype itself: No antigen is known for it. Base qualities are not at hand, and no much larger clone is one base apart.

In the germline V gene, CDR1 corresponds to SGDLS and CDR2 to YYNGEE. CDR3 length: 14 amino acids, cysteine to phenylalanine. Only the CDR3 part of the read is kept: 42 bases, read in frame from the first base. The germline ends are 14 bases apart after V is trimmed by 3 bases and J by 5 bases. The same sample was also studied in work on T cells of mothers and their children. Reported in the second study: The donors were nine systemically healthy Caucasian individuals, made up of three mothers and their six children. cDNA synthesis consumed the entire amount of extracted RNA, loaded at around 1.4 ug RNA in each 15 ul reaction. In the second PCR, the M1S primer added sample barcodes and 2-4 random nucleotides. Over 8.5 million TCR beta CDR3 reads came from each mother, compared with some 3.1 million reads from each child. In both related and unrelated pairs, thymic selection shapes the output of TCR recombination in a similar way, with inherited differences having only a minor effect. Normalized repertoire overlap was always found to be slightly, but never significantly, higher in related mother-child pairs than in unrelated mother-child pairs. No persistent microchimeric T cell clones were detected, at a sensitivity of roughly 96 clones per million clonotypes. In the study, deep NGS was used to compare the TCR beta repertoires of mothers and children, and features distinguishing related mother-child pairs from unrelated individuals were sought. On average, the children were approximately 11 +/- 4 years old, while the mothers were about 37 +/- 4 years old. After adapters were ligated using NEBNext reagents, the libraries underwent 100+100 nt paired-end sequencing on an Illumina HiSeq 2000. To prevent cross-contamination, the mother and child libraries were prepared one month apart and sequenced in separate runs. Each donor had between 500,000 and 2,000,000 distinct TCR beta clonotypes identified. Naive TCR beta clonotypes were estimated from low-frequency clonotypes matched to each donor's FACS-determined naive share, without sorting.

Rearrangement joined TRBV9 to TRBJ1-2, with the D gene not clear enough to name. This clonotype originated in a boy aged 10-17 years in good health. The source material was blood. In nucleotides, the sequence is TGTGCCAGCAGCGGTCCCTCGGGGAGGTATGGCTACACCTTC. This yields the protein CASSGPSGRYGYTF.